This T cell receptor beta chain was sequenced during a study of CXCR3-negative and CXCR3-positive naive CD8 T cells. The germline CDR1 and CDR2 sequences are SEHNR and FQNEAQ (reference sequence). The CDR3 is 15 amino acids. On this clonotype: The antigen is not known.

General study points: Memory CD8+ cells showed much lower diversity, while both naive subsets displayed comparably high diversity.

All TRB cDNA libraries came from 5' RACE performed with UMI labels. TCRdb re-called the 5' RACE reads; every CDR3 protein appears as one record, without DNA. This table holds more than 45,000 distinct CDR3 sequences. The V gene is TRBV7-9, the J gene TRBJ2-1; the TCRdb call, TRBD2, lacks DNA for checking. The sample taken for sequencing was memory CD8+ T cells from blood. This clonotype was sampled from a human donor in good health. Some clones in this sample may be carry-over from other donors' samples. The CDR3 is CASSPLVGGTNEQFF.